This T cell receptor beta chain is drawn from a study of CXCR4 blockade with PD-1 therapy in pancreatic cancer (dated by TCRdb to between 2019 and 2020). Some background on the complete study: The study analyzed resected pancreatic ductal adenocarcinoma using both multiplex immunohistochemistry and TCRbeta immunosequencing, alongside ex vivo slice culture that tested PD-1 and CXCR4 blockade. Two geographically distinct regions were TCR-sequenced from each of 6 tumors to assess intratumoral heterogeneity.

Using the immunoSEQ Assay at Adaptive Biotechnologies, the researchers immunosequenced TCRbeta CDR3 regions from the extracted DNA. Concerning the study's data processing: To measure the absolute abundance of each unique TCRbeta CDR3, the sequences were collapsed and filtered. Clonality was calculated as 1 minus Pielou's evenness, with only productive in-frame rearrangements included in the computation. For regional overlap, the top 100 nucleotide rearrangements were followed across paired samples, and the Morisita index was used to compare paired samples against unrelated samples. The immunoSEQ Rearrangement Details tool was used to assess convergence of nucleotide rearrangements onto identical amino acid sequences. TCRdb obtained this table from immuneACCESS and retained in-frame rearrangements with V and J assigned. These tables miss some clones; where compared with another copy, unresolved V genes account for less than half of the shortfall, and the remainder is unexplained. Clonal size and the V and J genes are those of that table, whereas D and trimming came from the DNA. The sample yields approximately 17,000 clones; around three quarters were counted once. The ten largest make up 5% to 7% of the sample.

About this clone: The target of this receptor is not known. Base qualities are not at hand, and no much larger clone is one base apart.

From cysteine to phenylalanine, the CDR3 is 14 amino acids long. The kept DNA is CDR3 alone, 42 bases in frame from the first base. The CDR1 and CDR2 encoded by the germline V gene (reference sequence) are LNHDA and SQIVND. Deletion took 5 bases off V and 6 bases off J, with a span of 16 bases between the germline ends. The archived tumor blocks were obtained from patients to whom no neoadjuvant therapy had been administered before resection. In the preserved-tissue arm, the study used about 31 surgical resection samples taken from fewer than 25 pancreatic ductal adenocarcinoma patients who had not previously been treated. DNA for the resection arm was extracted from ten 5-micron curls of FFPE tumor cut next to the multiplex immunohistochemistry slide. General findings and caveats noted by the study authors: The frequency of each amino acid clone correlated strongly with the number of distinct nucleotide rearrangements encoding that clone, suggesting convergent selection driven by common tumor antigens. Because only TCRbeta chains were sequenced, true antigen-specificity overlap among convergent dominant clones remained unconfirmed while awaiting paired alpha-beta single-cell sequencing. Tumors showed clonal expansion, with mean productive clonality 0.14 versus 0.05 in healthy blood, but clonality did not correlate with survival.

This chain is built from TRBV19 and TRBJ1-1; TRBD1 is possibly the D segment (6 matching bases). The source material was tumor tissue. This TCR came from a human donor with pancreatic ductal adenocarcinoma. For the CDR3, the sequence is CASSLGAEGAEAFF. At the DNA level, the sequence is TGTGCCAGTAGTTTGGGGGCGGAGGGCGCTGAAGCTTTCTTT.